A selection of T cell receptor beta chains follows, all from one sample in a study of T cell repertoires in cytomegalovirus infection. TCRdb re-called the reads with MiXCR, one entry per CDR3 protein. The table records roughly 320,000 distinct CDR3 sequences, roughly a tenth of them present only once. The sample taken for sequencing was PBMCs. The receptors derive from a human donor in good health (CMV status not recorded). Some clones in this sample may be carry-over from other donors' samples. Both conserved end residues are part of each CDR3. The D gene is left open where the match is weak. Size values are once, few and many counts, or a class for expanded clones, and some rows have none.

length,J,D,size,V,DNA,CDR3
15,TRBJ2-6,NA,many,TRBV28,TGTGCCAGCAGTTTGACGGTCTCTGGGGCCAACGTCCTGACTTTC,CASSLTVSGANVLTF
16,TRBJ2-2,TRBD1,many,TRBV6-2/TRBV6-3,TGTGCCAGCAGCCTGGGACAGACTACGAACACCGGGGAGCTGTTTTTT,CASSLGQTTNTGELFF
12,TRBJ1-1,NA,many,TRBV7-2,TGTGCCAGCAGCCATGACCGTTTTGAAGCTTTCTTT,CASSHDRFEAFF
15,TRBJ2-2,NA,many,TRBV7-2,TGTGCCAGCAGCTTAGACAGAACGAACACCGGGGAGCTGTTTTTT,CASSLDRTNTGELFF
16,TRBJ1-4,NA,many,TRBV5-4,TGTGCCAGCAGCTTGGTTTCGGGACCGGGCGGTGAAAAACTGTTTTTT,CASSLVSGPGGEKLFF
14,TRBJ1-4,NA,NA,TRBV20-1,TGCAGTGCCCGCCGAGACAGCGTAAATGAAAAACTGTTTTTT,CSARRDSVNEKLFF
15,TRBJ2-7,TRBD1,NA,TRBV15,TGTGCCACCAGCAGGGACAGGACACCCCTCTACGAGCAGTACTTC,CATSRDRTPLYEQYF
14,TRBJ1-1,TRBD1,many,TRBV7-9,TGTGCCAGCAGCTTAGTCCCAGCCAGGGGGGGAGCTTTCTTT,CASSLVPARGGAFF
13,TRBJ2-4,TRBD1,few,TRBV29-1,TGCAGCGTTGATTGGGACAGGGGGAACATTCAGTACTTC,CSVDWDRGNIQYF
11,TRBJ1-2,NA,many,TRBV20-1,TGCAGTGCCTCCACTAACTATGGCTACACCTTC,CSASTNYGYTF
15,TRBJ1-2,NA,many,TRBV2,TGTGCCAGCAGTGAATCGTGGGTAGCTAACTATGGCTACACCTTC,CASSESWVANYGYTF
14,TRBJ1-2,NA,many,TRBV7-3,TGTGCCAGCAGCTTAATGCCCAGGGACTATGGCTACACCTTC,CASSLMPRDYGYTF
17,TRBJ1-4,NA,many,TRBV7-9,TGTGCCAGCAGCTTACGGACAGCAACATCAACTAATGAAAAACTGTTTTTT,CASSLRTATSTNEKLFF
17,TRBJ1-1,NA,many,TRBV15,TGTGCCACCAGCAGAGTGCAGGGAGCAAAGATGAACACTGAAGCTTTCTTT,CATSRVQGAKMNTEAFF
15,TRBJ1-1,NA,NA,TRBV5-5,TGTGCCAGCAGCTTCAGAACAGTGATGAACACTGAAGCTTTCTTT,CASSFRTVMNTEAFF
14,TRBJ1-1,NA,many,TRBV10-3,TGTGCCATCAGATTACAGGGCTTGAACACTGAAGCTTTCTTT,CAIRLQGLNTEAFF
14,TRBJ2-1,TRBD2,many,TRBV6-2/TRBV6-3,TGTGCCAGCTTCGGACTAGCGGGGAACAATGAGCAGTTCTTC,CASFGLAGNNEQFF
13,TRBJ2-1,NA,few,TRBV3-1,TGTGCCAGCAGCGCCTTACAGGGTAGCGAGCAGTTCTTC,CASSALQGSEQFF
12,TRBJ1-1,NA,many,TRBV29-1,TGCAGCGTTGAGGGGGGAAAAAGGAAGGTTTTTTTT,CSVEGGKRKVFF
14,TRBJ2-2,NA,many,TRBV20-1,TGCAGTGCTAGAGGGCTCAAGAAGACCGGGGAGCTGTTTTTT,CSARGLKKTGELFF
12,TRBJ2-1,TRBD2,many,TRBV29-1,TGCAGCTCCAGGACTAGCGGGACTGAGCAGTTCTTC,CSSRTSGTEQFF
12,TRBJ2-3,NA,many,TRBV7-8,TGTGCCAGCAGCTTAGGGGGGTTCGACTGCGATTTT,CASSLGGFDCDF
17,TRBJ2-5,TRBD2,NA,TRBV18,TGTGCCAGCTCACCAGGGACTAGCGGGGGATATAGAGAGACCCAGTACTTC,CASSPGTSGGYRETQYF
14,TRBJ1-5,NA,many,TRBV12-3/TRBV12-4,TGTGCCAGCAGTTTTACAGGGTTACATCAGCCCCAGCATTTT,CASSFTGLHQPQHF
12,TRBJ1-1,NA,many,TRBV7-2,TGTGCCAGCAGCCATCTACAGGGAGAAGCTTTCTTT,CASSHLQGEAFF
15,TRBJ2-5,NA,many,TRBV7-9,TGTGCCAGCAGCTTAGAAATTTCACCCTGGATGACCCAGTACTTC,CASSLEISPWMTQYF
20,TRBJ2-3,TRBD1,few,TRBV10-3,TGTGCCATCAGTGAGTCTGTCTTAACTCAGGACAGGAGAATTACAGATACGCAGTATTTT,CAISESVLTQDRRITDTQYF
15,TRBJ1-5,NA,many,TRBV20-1,TGCAGTGCTAGTGATCAGGGGAGTAGCAATCAGCCCCAGCATTTT,CSASDQGSSNQPQHF
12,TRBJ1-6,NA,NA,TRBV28,TGTGCCAGCAGTTTAGCCCGGATTGACCTCCACTTT,CASSLARIDLHF
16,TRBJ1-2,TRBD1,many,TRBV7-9,TGTGCCAGCAGCTTACCACCGGGACAGGAGGCCTATGGCTACACCTTC,CASSLPPGQEAYGYTF
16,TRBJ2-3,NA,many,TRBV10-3,TGTGCCATCAGTGAGATGCCTAGCGCAGGGGCAGATACGCAGTATTTT,CAISEMPSAGADTQYF
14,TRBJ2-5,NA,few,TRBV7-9,TGTGCCAGCAGCTTATCTCAGAATCAAGAGACCCAGTACTTC,CASSLSQNQETQYF
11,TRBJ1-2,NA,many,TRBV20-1,TGCAGTGCTAGGGTAGGCGGAGGCTACACCTTC,CSARVGGGYTF
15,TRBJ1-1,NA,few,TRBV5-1,TGCGCCAGCAGTCAGTACGGGGGAGGAAACACTGAAGCTTTCTTT,CASSQYGGGNTEAFF
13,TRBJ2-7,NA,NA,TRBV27,TGTGCCAGCGCATACAGGGTAACCTACGAGCAGTACTTC,CASAYRVTYEQYF
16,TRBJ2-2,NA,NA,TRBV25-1,TGTGCCAGCAGTGATCTGAGGCAGGGGCACACCGGGGAGCTGTTTTTT,CASSDLRQGHTGELFF
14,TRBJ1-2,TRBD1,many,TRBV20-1,TGCAGTGCTAGATCCGGGACAGGGACATATGGCTACACCTTC,CSARSGTGTYGYTF
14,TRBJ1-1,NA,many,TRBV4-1,TGCGCCAGCAGCCAAGGGGGTATGAACACTGAAGCTTTCTTT,CASSQGGMNTEAFF
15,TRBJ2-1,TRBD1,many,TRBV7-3,TGTGCCAGCAGCTTAGGCGGACAGGTACTAAATGAGCAGTTCTTC,CASSLGGQVLNEQFF
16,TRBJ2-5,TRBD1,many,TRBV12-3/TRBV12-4,TGTGCCAGCAGTTCCCCGGGACAGGGTATCCAAGAGACCCAGTACTTC,CASSSPGQGIQETQYF
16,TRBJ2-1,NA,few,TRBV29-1,TGCAGCGTAGAGAAGATGAAGACAGTCTCCTACAATGAGCAGTTCTTC,CSVEKMKTVSYNEQFF
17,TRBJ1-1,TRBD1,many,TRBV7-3,TGTGCCAGCAGCTTAACCGGGACAGGGCTCATGAACACTGAAGCTTTCTTT,CASSLTGTGLMNTEAFF
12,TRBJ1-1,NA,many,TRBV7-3,TGTGCCAGCAGCTTAATGAGGGGGGAGGCTTTCTTT,CASSLMRGEAFF
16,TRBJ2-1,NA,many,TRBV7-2,TGTGCCAGCAGCTTAGTGGCGGACCTTACCTACAATGAGCAGTTCTTC,CASSLVADLTYNEQFF
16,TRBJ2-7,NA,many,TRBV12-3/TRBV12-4,TGTGCCAGCAGTTTGTGGGCCGGACCGTCAACCTACGAGCAGTACTTC,CASSLWAGPSTYEQYF
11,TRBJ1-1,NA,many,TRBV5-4,TGTGCCAGCATGGGGAACACTGAAGCTTTCTTT,CASMGNTEAFF
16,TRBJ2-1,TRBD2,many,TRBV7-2,TGTGCCAGCAGCTTAGCCCCGCGGATCGGGGGGGCTGGGCAGTTCTTC,CASSLAPRIGGAGQFF
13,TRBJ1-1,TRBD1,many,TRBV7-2,TGTGCCAGCAGCCTGCTGGACAGGACTGAAGCTTTCTTT,CASSLLDRTEAFF
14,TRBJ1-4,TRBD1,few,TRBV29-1,TGCAGCGGCCAGGGGGCCGCAACTAATGAAAAACTGTTTTTT,CSGQGAATNEKLFF
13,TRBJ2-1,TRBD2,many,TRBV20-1,TGCAGTGCTTTCGGGGGGTCTTACAATGAGCAGTTCTTC,CSAFGGSYNEQFF
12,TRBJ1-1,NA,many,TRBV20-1,TGCAGTGCTAGAGTGATGAGGAGGGGAGCTTTCTTT,CSARVMRRGAFF
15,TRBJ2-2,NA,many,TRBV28,TGTGCCAGCAGTGCCTCCGGGACCCCCCCCGGGGAGCTGTTTTTT,CASSASGTPPGELFF
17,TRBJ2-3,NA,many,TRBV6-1,TGTGCCAGCAGTAAGGGACTCTCCGCCCGGATCACAGATACGCAGTATTTT,CASSKGLSARITDTQYF
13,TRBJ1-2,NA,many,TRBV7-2,TGTGCCAGCAGCTTAGACGCGGGCTATGGCTACACCTTC,CASSLDAGYGYTF
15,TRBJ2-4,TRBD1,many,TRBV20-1,TGCAGTGCTAGATGGGGACAGGGGGCCAAAAACATTCAGTACTTC,CSARWGQGAKNIQYF
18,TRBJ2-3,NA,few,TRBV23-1,TGCGCCAGCAGTCAATTGGTCCAGGGCTCCACTAGCACAGATACGCAGTATTTT,CASSQLVQGSTSTDTQYF
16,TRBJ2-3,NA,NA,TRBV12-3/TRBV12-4,TGTGCCAGCAGTTTCAGTCGGTTTACTAGCACAGATACGCAGTATTTT,CASSFSRFTSTDTQYF
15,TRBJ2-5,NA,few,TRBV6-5,TGTGCCAGCATGGGGTATGGGGCAGACCAAGAGACCCAGTACTTC,CASMGYGADQETQYF